These 9 T cell receptor beta chains were all obtained from the same sample, sequenced in a study of shared T cell receptors in the human thymus. The data were produced by immunoSEQ multiplex PCR, yet TCRdb's version contains in-frame clones alone and is incomplete. The data hold hundreds of thousands of clones, with around 89% observed a single time. This same sample was also taken into another study, of human thymus T cells.

The source material was thymocytes. All receptors come from a boy younger than two with a congenital heart defect.

This chain connects TRBV28 to TRBJ2-4, with D possibly matching TRBD2 (6 bases). Germline loops: CDR1 MDHEN, CDR2 SYDVKM. The germline V and J ends were trimmed by 4 bases and 2 bases, with 21 bases remaining between them. There are 18 residues in the CDR3. In DNA form, the CDR3 reads TGTGCCAGCAGTTCCCAGCATGGGGCGGGATTTACCAAAAACATTCAGTACTTC. Translating it yields CASSSQHGAGFTKNIQYF.

The chain employs TRBV27 and TRBJ2-1, with 7 nucleotides matching TRBD2. CDR1 is MNHEY and CDR2 is SMNVEV in the germline V gene (reference sequence). The CDR3 covers 15 residues. Germline trimming cut 6 bases from V and 4 bases from J; bases unmatched to any gene: 9. CDR3: CASRTAGVPYNEQFF. In DNA, the CDR3 is TGTGCCAGCAGGACCGCGGGAGTCCCGTACAATGAGCAGTTCTTC.

This chain joins TRBV10-3 and TRBJ2-2; D is unclear. V was clipped by 0 bases and J by 3 bases, with 17 bases between them. The CDR3 contains 18 residues. Germline CDR1 and CDR2: ENHRY and SYGVKD. CDR3 in DNA: TGTGCCATCAGTGAGTCGGTTTTTAACACGAGCGACACCGGGGAGCTGTTTTTT. Encoded protein: CAISESVFNTSDTGELFF.

V gene TRBV5-5 combines with J gene TRBJ2-7; 9 bases align to TRBD2. V was clipped by 3 bases and J by 1 base; unmatched bases: 11. The CDR3 totals 17 residues. Per the germline V gene, CDR1 is SGHKS and CDR2 is YYEKEE (reference sequence). CDR3 residues: CASSSFSGSPQSYEQYF. The CDR3 region has the DNA TGTGCCAGCAGCTCCTTTAGCGGGAGCCCCCAATCCTACGAGCAGTACTTC.

The chain couples TRBV28 to TRBJ2-3; perhaps TRBD2 as D (7 bases). Deletions cut 1 base from V and 2 bases from J, with 22 bases between. CDR1 is MDHEN and CDR2 is SYDVKM in the germline V gene. The CDR3 length is 19 residues. In DNA form, the CDR3 reads TGTGCCAGCAGTTTATCCGACCTGGTCCGGGGGGCCCTCACAGATACGCAGTATTTT. Residues: CASSLSDLVRGALTDTQYF.

The chain employs TRBV10-3 and TRBJ1-2, with D maybe TRBD1 (6 bases). The CDR3 is 15 residues long. V was trimmed by 7 bases and J by 1 base, leaving 16 bases between them. CDR1 is ENHRY, CDR2 SYGVKD, per germline. The CDR3 loop is CAITPTGQLNYGYTF. The CDR3 DNA sequence: TGTGCCATCACCCCAACCGGACAGCTTAACTATGGCTACACCTTC.

As to this clone: An end of the junction does not agree with germline; a read error may underlie this. V and J are TRBV27 and TRBJ2-6; 14 bases are a match to TRBD2. CDR3 length: 22 amino acids. Germline values: CDR1 MNHEY, CDR2 SMNVEV (reference sequence). CDR3: CASRPQTPGLAGVGSGANVLTF. CDR3 in DNA: TGTGCTAGCAGGCCGCAAACTCCGGGACTAGCGGGAGTGGGCTCTGGGGCCAACGTCCTGACTTTC.

The V call is TRBV7-2, the J call TRBJ2-1, with D tentatively TRBD2 (5 bases). Germline loops: CDR1 SGHTA, CDR2 FQGNSA. Trimming stripped 5 bases from V and 2 bases from J, with 16 bases between. This CDR3 region has 16 residues. The CDR3 DNA reads as TGTGCCAGCAGCCCAGCGGCAGGAAGGGCCTACAATGAGCAGTTCTTC. Residues: CASSPAAGRAYNEQFF.

This clone showed up just a few times. The rearrangement joins TRBV25-1 to TRBJ2-1; 7 bases match TRBD2. Per germline, CDR1 MGHDK and CDR2 SYGVNS. The CDR3 is 17 amino acids. V shed 6 bases and J 0 bases; nucleotides not matched to a gene: 11. The CDR3 DNA follows: TGTGCCAGCAGGGAAAGCTGGGCGGGAGACTCCTACAATGAGCAGTTCTTC. It specifies CASRESWAGDSYNEQFF.